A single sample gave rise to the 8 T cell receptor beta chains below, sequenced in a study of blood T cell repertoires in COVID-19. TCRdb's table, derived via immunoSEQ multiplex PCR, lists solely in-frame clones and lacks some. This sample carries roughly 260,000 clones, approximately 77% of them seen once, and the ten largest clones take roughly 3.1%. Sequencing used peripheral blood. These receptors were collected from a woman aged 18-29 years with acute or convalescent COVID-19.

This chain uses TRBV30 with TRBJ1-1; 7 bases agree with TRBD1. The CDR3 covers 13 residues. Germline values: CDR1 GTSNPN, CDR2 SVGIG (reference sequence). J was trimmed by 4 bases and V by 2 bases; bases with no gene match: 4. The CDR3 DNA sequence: TGTGCCTGGAGTCCCAGGGGGAGCACTGAAGCTTTCTTT. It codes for CAWSPRGSTEAFF.

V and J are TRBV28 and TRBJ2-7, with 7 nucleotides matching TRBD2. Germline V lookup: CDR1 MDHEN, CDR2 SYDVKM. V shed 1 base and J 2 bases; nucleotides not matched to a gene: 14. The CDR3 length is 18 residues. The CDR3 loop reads CASSLFRWYGTTAYEQYF. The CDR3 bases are TGTGCCAGCAGTTTATTCCGATGGTACGGGACTACCGCCTACGAGCAGTACTTC.

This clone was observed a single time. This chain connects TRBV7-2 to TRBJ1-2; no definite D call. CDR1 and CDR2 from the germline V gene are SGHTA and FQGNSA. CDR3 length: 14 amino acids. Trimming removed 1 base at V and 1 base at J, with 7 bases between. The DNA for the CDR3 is TGTGCCAGCAGCTTAGGGCAGATTAACTATGGCTACACCTTC. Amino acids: CASSLGQINYGYTF.

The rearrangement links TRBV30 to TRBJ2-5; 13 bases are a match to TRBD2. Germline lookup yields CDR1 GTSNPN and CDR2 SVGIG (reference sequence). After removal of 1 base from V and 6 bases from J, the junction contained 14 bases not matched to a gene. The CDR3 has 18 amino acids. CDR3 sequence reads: CAWSALLWTSGSSKTQYF. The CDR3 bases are TGTGCCTGGAGTGCCCTATTATGGACTAGCGGGAGTTCGAAGACCCAGTACTTC.

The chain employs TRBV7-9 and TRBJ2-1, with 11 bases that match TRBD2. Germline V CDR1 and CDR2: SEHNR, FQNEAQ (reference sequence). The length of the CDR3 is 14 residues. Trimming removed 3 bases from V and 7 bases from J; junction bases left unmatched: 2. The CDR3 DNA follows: TGTGCCAGCAGCTTTAGACTAGCGGGGAATGAGCAGTTCTTC. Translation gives CASSFRLAGNEQFF.

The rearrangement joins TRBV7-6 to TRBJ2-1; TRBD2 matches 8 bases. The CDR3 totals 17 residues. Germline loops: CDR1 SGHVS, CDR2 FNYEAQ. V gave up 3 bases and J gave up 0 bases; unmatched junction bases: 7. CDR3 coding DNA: TGTGCCAGCAGCTTCCCGGTGCGGGAGGACTCCTACAATGAGCAGTTCTTC. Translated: CASSFPVREDSYNEQFF.

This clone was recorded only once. The CDR3 DNA reads TGTGCCAGCAGCCTGACTAGTTACGAGCAGTACTTC. As protein: CASSLTSYEQYF. The chain is built from TRBV4-2 and TRBJ2-7; possibly TRBD2 for D (6 bases). This CDR3 comprises 12 residues. Germline loops: CDR1 LGHNA, CDR2 YNFKEQ. V was cut by 4 bases and J by 4 bases, with 8 bases left in between.

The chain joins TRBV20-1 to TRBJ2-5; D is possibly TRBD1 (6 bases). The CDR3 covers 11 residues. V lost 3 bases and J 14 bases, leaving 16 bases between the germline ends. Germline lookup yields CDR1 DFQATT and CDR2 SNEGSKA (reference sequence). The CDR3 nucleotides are TGCAGTGCTAGTAGATGGGACACTCATTACTTC. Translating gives CSASRWDTHYF.